The 10 T cell receptor beta chains reported below all come from one sample, sequenced in a study of blood T cell repertoires in COVID-19 (dated by TCRdb to the early 2020s). Library method: the immunoSEQ multiplex PCR assay. TCRdb stores this immuneACCESS table with in-frame sequences only. Part of the clones is absent; in the studies checked, under half of the shortfall reflects unresolved V genes, and no reason is known for the rest. The sample records over 60,000 clones, 84% of which are singletons. In total, the top ten clones hold over 9.5% of the sample. The sample consisted of peripheral blood. Receptors were obtained from a human donor in a cohort sampled during active COVID-19.

The genes are TRBV28 and TRBJ1-3, with 10 bases matching TRBD1. The CDR3 has 17 residues. The V gene end was trimmed by 7 bases and the J gene end by 2 bases; junction bases not matched to a gene: 11. Germline V CDR1 and CDR2: MDHEN, SYDVKM. CDR3 bases: TGTGCCAGCACGTATAGACAGGGGGCTATACCTGGAAACACCATATATTTT. This encodes CASTYRQGAIPGNTIYF. Based on the CDR3 plus reference TRBV28 and TRBJ1-3, the full variable domain is DVKVTQSSRYLVKRTGEKVFLECVQDMDHENMFWYRQDPGLGLRLIYFSYDVKMKEKGDIPEGYSVSREKKERFSLILESASTNQTSMYLCASTYRQGAIPGNTIYFGEGSWLTVV.

The V gene is TRBV19, the J gene TRBJ2-7, with 8 bases identical to TRBD1. CDR3 length equals 16 residues. The J segment lost 0 bases and the V segment lost 5 bases, leaving 9 bases of the junction unmatched. Germline CDR1 is LNHDA and CDR2 is SQIVND (reference sequence). CDR3 region: CASSSRTGTSSYEQYF. For the CDR3, the DNA is TGTGCCAGTAGTTCCAGGACAGGGACAAGCTCCTACGAGCAGTACTTC.

The chain carries TRBV5-4 and TRBJ1-1; 12 positions match TRBD1. J was trimmed by 0 bases and V by 4 bases; bases with no gene match: 4. There are 16 residues in the CDR3. Looked up from germline, CDR1 is SGHNT and CDR2 is YYREEE (reference sequence). The CDR3 region is CASSRGTGGMNTEAFF. CDR3 in DNA: TGTGCCAGCAGCAGGGGGACAGGGGGCATGAACACTGAAGCTTTCTTT.

The chain is built from TRBV6-2 or TRBV6-3 and TRBJ2-6; the D gene is possibly TRBD2 (5 bases). V shed 4 bases and J shed 2 bases, with 15 bases lying between them. There are 17 residues in the CDR3. CDR1 is MNHEY and CDR2 is SVGEGT in the germline V gene. The CDR3 DNA follows: TGTGCCAGCAGTTCCATCGGGGTCAAGCCTGGGGCCAACGTCCTGACTTTC. The encoded protein is CASSSIGVKPGANVLTF.

This chain joins TRBV19 and TRBJ1-5, with 9 bases fitting TRBD1. Germline values: CDR1 LNHDA, CDR2 SQIVND (reference sequence). The V and J ends lost 8 bases and 4 bases, in that order; junction bases with no gene match: 3. The CDR3 covers 13 residues. CDR3 sequence (DNA): TGTGCCAGTTCGGACAGGGGAAATCAGCCCCAGCATTTT. Translated: CASSDRGNQPQHF.

The V call is TRBV11-2, the J call TRBJ2-7; 9 bases are shared with TRBD2. Trimming took 5 bases from V and 9 from J; bases not matched to a gene: 2. CDR1 and CDR2 from the germline V gene are SGHAT and FQNNGV. The CDR3 runs 11 residues. The CDR3 region has the DNA TGTGCCAGCAGCACAGCGGGAGGGCAGTACTTC. Translating gives CASSTAGGQYF.

This rearrangement joins TRBV6-6 to TRBJ1-2; TRBD1 is a possible D gene (6 bases). In germline, CDR1 is MNHNY, CDR2 SVGAGI (reference sequence). Trimming took off 4 bases at V and 4 bases at J, with 13 bases between the two ends. This CDR3 comprises 14 residues. CDR3 in amino acids: CASSSTMGAYGYTF. The CDR3 coding sequence is TGTGCCAGCAGTTCTACGATGGGGGCCTATGGCTACACCTTC.

The gene calls are TRBV5-3 and TRBJ1-5; D is perhaps TRBD1 (5 bases). TRBV5-3 is an ORF, with its function uncertain. The V gene lost 5 bases and the J gene lost 5 bases, with 20 bases spanning the gap. CDR3 length equals 16 residues. The CDR3 DNA sequence: TGTGCCAGAAGATCGCCAGGGCGAGATTGTCATCAGCCCCAGCATTTT. As protein: CARRSPGRDCHQPQHF.

This sequence joins TRBV21-1 and TRBJ1-5; TRBD1, as called in the table, went unchecked against the DNA. TRBV21-1 is noted as a pseudogene. CDR3 length: 13 residues. The CDR3: CASSTRTDQPQHF. The CDR3 coding sequence is TGTGCCAGCAGCACCCGGACAGATCAGCCCCAGCATTTT.

This clone was recorded only once. The chain links TRBV2 to TRBJ1-5, with D uncertain. Germline loops: CDR1 SNHLY, CDR2 FYNNEI. The CDR3 has 14 amino acids. The V and J ends lost 7 bases and 1 base respectively, with 11 bases between them. This CDR3 reads CASTGPQSNQPQHF. In nucleotides, the CDR3 is TGTGCCAGCACGGGTCCTCAGAGCAATCAGCCCCAGCATTTT.